These 5 T cell receptor beta chains share one sample of origin, sequenced in a study of technical replicates of blood from a handful of donors. This table comes from immunoSEQ multiplex PCR, and its TCRdb copy is limited to in-frame clones, with some not included. The repertoire consists of about 85,000 clones, with approximately 94% occurring once and the leading ten covering less than 0.4%. Source material: T cells isolated from PBMCs. Source of these receptors: a human donor in good health.

This clone was recorded once. At one end the junction does not follow the germline gene, possibly because of a read error. The V gene is TRBV20-1, the J gene TRBJ2-7, with unresolved D. The CDR3 runs 11 residues. The V gene's germline CDR1 is DFQATT and CDR2 SNEGSKA (reference sequence). The CDR3 region has the DNA TGCAGTGCAAGAGGTCAGCGCGAGCAGTACTTC. Its protein is CSARGQREQYF.

The V and J genes are TRBV14 and TRBJ1-1; unclear D gene. Trimming pared 0 bases from V and 6 bases from J, leaving 11 bases between. This CDR3 comprises 14 residues. Germline CDR1 and CDR2: SGHDN and FVKESK. For the CDR3, the DNA is TGTGCCAGCAGCCAAGAGGAACGGGATCCTGAAGCTTTCTTT. Translating it yields CASSQEERDPEAFF.

J is TRBJ2-7 and V is TRBV28; D may be TRBD2 (5 bases). V was cut by 4 bases and J by 0 bases, with 10 bases left in between. CDR3 length: 14 amino acids. Germline V CDR1 and CDR2: MDHEN, SYDVKM. The CDR3 bases are TGTGCCAGCAGTTCCTCCCGGGACTCCTACGAGCAGTACTTC. This encodes CASSSSRDSYEQYF.

The V gene is TRBV7-3, the J gene TRBJ2-7, with 7 positions matching TRBD2. After removal of 4 bases from V and 5 bases from J, the junction contained 5 bases not matched to a gene. The CDR3 is made up of 13 amino acids. CDR1 and CDR2 from the germline V gene are SGHTA and FQGTGA. CDR3 loop: CASSSRLADEQYF. DNA for the CDR3: TGTGCCAGCAGCTCCCGACTAGCCGACGAGCAGTACTTC.

V is TRBV7-6 and J is TRBJ1-1, with D tentatively TRBD1 (5 bases). Per germline, CDR1 SGHVS and CDR2 FNYEAQ. The CDR3 consists of 13 residues. Trimming took 5 bases from V and 12 from J, leaving 19 bases between them. DNA of the CDR3: TGTGCCAGCAGCCCCGAGGGTTCGGGGGTATCTTTCTTT. Residues: CASSPEGSGVSFF. The full variable domain, rest sourced from reference TRBV7-6 and TRBJ1-1, is GAGVSQSPRYKVTKRGQDVALRCDPISGHVSLYWYRQALGQGPEFLTYFNYEAQQDKSGLPNDRFSAERPEGSISTLTIQRTEQRDSAMYRCASSPEGSGVSFFGQGTRLTVV.